This T cell receptor beta chain is from a study of T cell responses to AZD1222 COVID-19 vaccine. Findings and caveats of the study: Spike-specific TCR breadth and depth rose after two AZD1222 doses. Clonal diversity was possibly underestimated, and the donors were mostly white British, with more females.

This CDR3 has 15 residues. J gave up 1 base and V 2 bases, and 4 bases lay outside the gene matches. Germline V gene lookup returns CDR1 SGHTA and CDR2 FQGNSA. Here immunoSEQ multiplex PCR was the method, and the copy in TCRdb shows in-frame clones only, minus some. Of 70,000 to 100,000 clones listed, 80% to 95% are singletons. Details on this clone: The antigen is undetermined.

The rearrangement joins TRBV7-2 to TRBJ1-1, with 7 bases matching TRBD1. This receptor was taken from an adult who received the AZD1222 COVID-19 vaccine. The starting material was peripheral blood, obtained 28 days after the second AZD1222 dose. For the CDR3, the DNA is TGTGCCAGCAGCTTAATGGGGACAGCGAACACTGAAGCTTTCTTT. As protein: CASSLMGTANTEAFF.